A selection of T cell receptor beta chains follows, all from one sample in a study of blood T cell repertoires in COVID-19. Profiled with immunoSEQ multiplex PCR; TCRdb holds only in-frame clones, not every one. The table lists roughly 110,000 clones, about nine tenths of them singletons. Sequenced sample: peripheral blood. The receptor set was obtained from a man between 50 and 59 years old with active or convalescent COVID-19. Both conserved end residues are part of each CDR3. Not all rows give a size; the values are once, few, many and, for expanded clones, a class.

V gene: TRBV7-9; clone size: .; J gene: TRBJ2-7; CDR3 protein: CASSYAGDEQYF
V gene: TRBV24-1; clone size: once; J gene: TRBJ1-2; CDR3 protein: CATSGGTAYGYTF
V gene: TRBV5-6; clone size: .; J gene: TRBJ2-5; CDR3 protein: CASSGPAQETQYF
V gene: TRBV27; clone size: .; J gene: TRBJ2-7; CDR3 protein: CASSGRAPGGTYEQYF
V gene: TRBV18; clone size: .; J gene: TRBJ1-2; CDR3 protein: CASSPQGTGGANYGYTF
V gene: TRBV28; clone size: .; J gene: TRBJ2-5; CDR3 protein: CASSSGQLFTQYF
V gene: TRBV5-1; clone size: .; J gene: TRBJ2-7; CDR3 protein: CASSLTGGEQYF
V gene: TRBV7-9; clone size: .; J gene: TRBJ2-5; CDR3 protein: CASSGSSGSLGKTQYF
V gene: TRBV20-1; clone size: .; J gene: TRBJ2-7; CDR3 protein: CSASGINEQYF
V gene: TRBV15; clone size: .; J gene: TRBJ1-6; CDR3 protein: CATSSLQGGIESPLHF
V gene: TRBV11-2; clone size: .; J gene: TRBJ1-2; CDR3 protein: CASSLAQGNYGYTF
V gene: TRBV3-1/TRBV3-2; clone size: .; J gene: TRBJ2-7; CDR3 protein: CASQGLAGGYEQYF
V gene: TRBV28; clone size: .; J gene: TRBJ2-7; CDR3 protein: CASSYGGAYEQYF
V gene: TRBV18; clone size: .; J gene: TRBJ2-2; CDR3 protein: CASSPTSDAGELFF
V gene: TRBV15; clone size: few; J gene: TRBJ1-6; CDR3 protein: CATSRGAFRNSPLHF
V gene: TRBV5-1; clone size: .; J gene: TRBJ1-5; CDR3 protein: CASSLEGQKGRYSNQPQHF
V gene: TRBV7-9; clone size: .; J gene: TRBJ1-4; CDR3 protein: CAGQMGINEKLFF
V gene: TRBV7-6; clone size: .; J gene: TRBJ2-7; CDR3 protein: CASSVGAGFYEQYF
V gene: TRBV2; clone size: .; J gene: TRBJ2-2; CDR3 protein: CASTPASGRRTGELFF
V gene: TRBV27; clone size: .; J gene: TRBJ2-5; CDR3 protein: CASIQARGETQYF
V gene: TRBV7-2; clone size: .; J gene: TRBJ1-2; CDR3 protein: CASSSGGVLQGHGYTF
V gene: TRBV24-1; clone size: .; J gene: TRBJ2-7; CDR3 protein: CATSDLNRGSEQYF
V gene: TRBV18; clone size: .; J gene: TRBJ1-1; CDR3 protein: CARGGGRTFF
V gene: TRBV18; clone size: few; J gene: TRBJ2-1; CDR3 protein: CASSPQSPLETGTSYNEQFF
V gene: TRBV19; clone size: few; J gene: TRBJ1-4; CDR3 protein: CASSSTGGNEKLFF
V gene: TRBV4-1; clone size: .; J gene: TRBJ2-3; CDR3 protein: CASSQEPSWPDTQYF
V gene: TRBV28; clone size: many; J gene: TRBJ1-1; CDR3 protein: CASTVVNTEAFF
V gene: TRBV27; clone size: .; J gene: TRBJ1-5; CDR3 protein: CASSLYRQPNQPQHF
V gene: TRBV3-1/TRBV3-2; clone size: once; J gene: TRBJ1-2; CDR3 protein: CASSPKGGVRAPYGYTF
V gene: TRBV30; clone size: .; J gene: TRBJ2-3; CDR3 protein: CAWGDYFTDTQYF
V gene: TRBV6-5; clone size: .; J gene: TRBJ2-3; CDR3 protein: CASSYDRGHTDTQYF
V gene: TRBV7-2; clone size: .; J gene: TRBJ1-5; CDR3 protein: CASSLGQDQPQHF
V gene: TRBV15; clone size: .; J gene: TRBJ1-1; CDR3 protein: CATNDRLNTEAFF
V gene: TRBV5-5; clone size: .; J gene: TRBJ2-1; CDR3 protein: CASSSYGAYNEQFF
V gene: TRBV4-1; clone size: .; J gene: TRBJ2-7; CDR3 protein: CASSQRDRSMYEQYF
V gene: TRBV19; clone size: .; J gene: TRBJ1-2; CDR3 protein: CASSNWIYSANYGYTF
V gene: TRBV18; clone size: once; J gene: TRBJ2-1; CDR3 protein: CASSGLGADNEQFF
V gene: TRBV27; clone size: .; J gene: TRBJ2-5; CDR3 protein: CASSFFGTSGSQETQYF
V gene: TRBV6-5; clone size: .; J gene: TRBJ2-1; CDR3 protein: CASSSTSGGYNEQFF
V gene: TRBV30; clone size: .; J gene: TRBJ2-5; CDR3 protein: CAWGLRGETQYF
V gene: TRBV6-5; clone size: .; J gene: TRBJ1-2; CDR3 protein: CASRTGGAKGYTF
V gene: TRBV28; clone size: .; J gene: TRBJ2-3; CDR3 protein: CASSFQGLLAGGSRGTDTQYF
V gene: TRBV6-1; clone size: .; J gene: TRBJ2-7; CDR3 protein: CASSEQGYEQYF
V gene: TRBV6-5; clone size: few; J gene: TRBJ1-1; CDR3 protein: CASSPRKGAAAFF
V gene: TRBV2; clone size: .; J gene: TRBJ2-7; CDR3 protein: CASSEETGGAYEQYF
V gene: TRBV11-2; clone size: .; J gene: TRBJ2-1; CDR3 protein: CASSFHLSGRMDEQFF
V gene: TRBV3-1/TRBV3-2; clone size: .; J gene: TRBJ1-4; CDR3 protein: CASSQSLAGNEKLFF
V gene: TRBV11-2; clone size: .; J gene: TRBJ2-2; CDR3 protein: CASSPLAGVNTGELFF
V gene: TRBV6-5; clone size: few; J gene: TRBJ1-1; CDR3 protein: CASSYSPEGNTEAFF
V gene: TRBV7-9; clone size: once; J gene: TRBJ1-5; CDR3 protein: CASSTGTGGGQPQHF